This TCR beta chain originates from a study of identical twins. Using its own MiXCR run on the 5' RACE reads, TCRdb lists one record per CDR3 protein. The table has about 460,000 distinct CDR3 sequences, approximately 15% seen once. The same sample was also studied in work on yellow fever vaccine responses in identical twins.

This TCR was recovered from a woman between 18 and 29 years old in good health. Material for sequencing was CD4+ T cells sorted from blood.

The CDR3 sequence: CASSPLVGRATGELFF. DNA for the CDR3: TGTGCCAGCAGCCCCCTGGTGGGCAGGGCCACCGGGGAGCTGTTTTTT. The chain couples TRBV5-6 to TRBJ2-2; D is perhaps TRBD1 (5 bases). The CDR3 is made up of 16 amino acids. Germline V gene data show CDR1 as SGHDT and CDR2 as YYEEEE. V lost 4 bases and J lost 4, with 17 bases in between.